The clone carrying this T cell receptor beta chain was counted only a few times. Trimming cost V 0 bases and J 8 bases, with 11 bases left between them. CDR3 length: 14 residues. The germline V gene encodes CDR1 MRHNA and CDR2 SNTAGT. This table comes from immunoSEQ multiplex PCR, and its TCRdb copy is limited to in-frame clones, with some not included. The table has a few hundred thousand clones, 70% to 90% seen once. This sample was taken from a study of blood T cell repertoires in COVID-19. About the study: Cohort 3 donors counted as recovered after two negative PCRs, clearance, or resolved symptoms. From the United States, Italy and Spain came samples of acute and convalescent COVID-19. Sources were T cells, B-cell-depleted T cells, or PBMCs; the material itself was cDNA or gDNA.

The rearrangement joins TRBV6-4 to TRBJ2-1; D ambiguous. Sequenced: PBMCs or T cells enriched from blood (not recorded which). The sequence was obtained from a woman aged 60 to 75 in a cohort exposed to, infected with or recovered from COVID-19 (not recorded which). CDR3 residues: CASSDSTASDEQFF. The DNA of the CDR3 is TGTGCCAGCAGTGACTCGACTGCGTCCGATGAGCAGTTCTTC.